These T cell receptor beta chains were read from a single sample in a study of CD8 T cells in Susac syndrome. TCRdb fed the immunoSEQ multiplex PCR reads into MiXCR, producing one record per CDR3 protein. The table includes tens of thousands of distinct CDR3 sequences, approximately 96% detected once. Sequencing was performed on CD8+ T cells from PBMCs. The receptors derive from a human donor with Susac syndrome. Both conserved end residues are part of each CDR3. D genes are given only for firm matches. A clone size is listed for some rows: how often the clone was seen (once, few, many), or a class if it is expanded.

size	V	D	J	CDR3	DNA
.	TRBV25-1	.	TRBJ2-5	CASSDPGHRGETQYF	TGTGCCAGCAGTGACCCGGGACATCGAGGGGAGACCCAGTACTTC
once	TRBV7-9	.	TRBJ2-1	CASRLATDNEQFF	TGTGCCAGCAGGCTAGCGACAGACAATGAGCAGTTCTTC
.	TRBV4-3	.	TRBJ1-2	CASSQGPYGYTF	TGCGCCAGCAGCCAAGGACCCTATGGCTACACCTTC
.	TRBV28	.	TRBJ1-2	CASSFGSPFGGYTF	TGTGCCAGCAGTTTCGGCAGTCCCTTCGGGGGCTACACCTTC
.	TRBV7-9	.	TRBJ2-3	CASSGRDFTDTQYF	TGTGCCAGCAGCGGCAGGGACTTCACAGATACGCAGTATTTT
.	TRBV9	.	TRBJ1-5	CASSADLGNQPQHF	TGTGCCAGCAGCGCCGACCTGGGCAATCAGCCCCAGCATTTT
.	TRBV15	.	TRBJ2-3	CATSALTASSTDTQYF	TGTGCCACCAGCGCTTTGACAGCCTCTAGCACAGATACGCAGTATTTT
once	TRBV9	TRBD1	TRBJ2-7	CASSVMPGGYEQYF	TGTGCCAGCAGCGTCATGCCAGGGGGCTACGAGCAGTACTTC
.	TRBV27	.	TRBJ2-7	CASSQSAGRYEQYF	TGTGCCAGCAGTCAGAGCGCGGGCCGCTACGAGCAGTACTTC
.	TRBV14	.	TRBJ2-5	CASSQVESWAGQETQYF	TGTGCCAGCAGCCAAGTGGAATCGTGGGCAGGCCAAGAGACCCAGTACTTC
.	TRBV12-3/TRBV12-4	TRBD1	TRBJ2-1	CASSFAGQGDNEQFF	TGTGCCAGCAGTTTTGCCGGACAGGGAGACAATGAGCAGTTCTTC
.	TRBV24-1	TRBD1	TRBJ1-2	CATSDPSDRGLGYTF	TGTGCCACCAGTGACCCTTCCGACAGGGGGCTTGGCTACACCTTC
.	TRBV5-8	.	TRBJ2-1	CASRLLGIEQFF	TGTGCCAGCCGACTCCTAGGTATAGAGCAGTTCTTC
.	TRBV9	.	TRBJ1-1	CASSRVENTEAFF	TGTGCCAGCAGTCGCGTAGAGAACACTGAAGCTTTCTTT
.	TRBV29-1	.	TRBJ2-3	CSVDLDGLKSDTQYF	TGCAGCGTTGATCTGGACGGCCTGAAATCAGATACGCAGTATTTT
.	TRBV16	.	TRBJ1-2	CASSQSVWRRGYTF	TGTGCCAGCAGCCAATCAGTATGGCGGAGAGGCTACACCTTC
.	TRBV14	.	TRBJ2-2	CASSQPLGASNTGELFF	TGTGCCAGCAGCCAACCCCTTGGGGCCTCTAACACCGGGGAGCTGTTTTTT
once	TRBV7-9	TRBD1	TRBJ1-2	CASSGDRGLLGGYTF	TGTGCCAGCAGCGGAGACAGGGGGCTCTTAGGGGGCTACACCTTC
.	TRBV19	TRBD2	TRBJ2-3	CASSISSGGTQYF	TGTGCCAGTAGTATTAGTTCGGGGGGTACGCAGTATTTT
.	TRBV9	TRBD2	TRBJ2-1	CASSDPGGLNEQFF	TGTGCCAGCAGCGATCCGGGAGGGCTCAATGAGCAGTTCTTC
.	TRBV29-1	.	TRBJ2-2	CSVIPLQGTGELFF	TGCAGCGTTATCCCTTTGCAGGGTACCGGGGAGCTGTTTTTT
.	TRBV20-1	.	TRBJ2-2	CSATAGGSGELFF	TGCAGTGCCACCGCCGGGGGCTCAGGGGAGCTGTTTTTT
.	TRBV12-3/TRBV12-4	.	TRBJ2-1	CASSNSEKNEQFF	TGTGCCAGCAGTAATAGCGAGAAGAATGAGCAGTTCTTC
.	TRBV20-1	TRBD2	TRBJ2-3	CSASRREGNPF	TGCAGTGCTAGCCGGCGGGAGGGCAACCCTTTT
.	TRBV9	TRBD2	TRBJ2-1	CASSVDAGGANNEQFF	TGTGCCAGCAGCGTAGATGCGGGGGGTGCCAACAATGAGCAGTTCTTC
.	TRBV5-1	.	TRBJ2-7	CASSLEQAAKYEQYF	TGCGCCAGCAGCTTGGAACAGGCAGCAAAGTACGAGCAGTACTTC
.	TRBV6-2/TRBV6-3	.	TRBJ1-1	CASSPGSGGNTEAFF	TGTGCCAGCAGTCCCGGTTCGGGAGGGAACACTGAAGCTTTCTTT
.	TRBV13	.	TRBJ2-5	CASSLRSEETQYF	TGTGCCAGCAGCTTAAGGTCGGAAGAGACCCAGTACTTC
.	TRBV9	.	TRBJ2-7	CASSDSGGYEQYF	TGTGCCAGCAGCGACAGTGGGGGTTACGAGCAGTACTTC
.	TRBV9	TRBD2	TRBJ2-5	CASSATSGYETQYF	TGTGCCAGCAGCGCGACTAGCGGGTATGAGACCCAGTACTTC
.	TRBV28	TRBD1	TRBJ2-1	CASSFRDRGLNEQFF	TGTGCCAGCAGTTTTAGGGACAGGGGGCTTAATGAGCAGTTCTTC
.	TRBV27	TRBD1	TRBJ2-7	CASSLDRGNEQYF	TGTGCCAGCAGTCTCGACAGGGGCAACGAGCAGTACTTC
.	TRBV7-9	TRBD2	TRBJ2-1	CASSSPTELAGEFDEQFF	TGTGCCAGCAGCTCCCCTACTGAACTAGCGGGAGAGTTCGATGAGCAGTTCTTC
.	TRBV4-3	.	TRBJ1-2	CASSQDVPGDNYGYTF	TGCGCCAGCAGCCAAGATGTGCCAGGGGATAACTATGGCTACACCTTC
.	TRBV4-1	TRBD1	TRBJ2-5	CASSQETGQGRETQYF	TGCGCCAGCAGCCAAGAGACCGGACAGGGTCGGGAGACCCAGTACTTC
once	TRBV20-1	TRBD2	TRBJ2-1	CSARGLAVYNEQFF	TGCAGTGCTAGAGGACTAGCGGTTTACAATGAGCAGTTCTTC
.	TRBV9	.	TRBJ2-6	CASSVDVFSGANVLTF	TGTGCCAGCAGCGTAGACGTGTTCTCTGGGGCCAACGTCCTGACTTTC
.	TRBV7-2	TRBD1	TRBJ2-1	CASTGVTGLNNEQFF	TGTGCCAGCACCGGTGTGACAGGGCTAAACAATGAGCAGTTCTTC
.	TRBV5-1	TRBD2	TRBJ2-5	CASSPEGGGGTRTQYF	TGCGCCAGCAGCCCCGAGGGAGGCGGGGGGACCAGGACCCAGTACTTC
.	TRBV29-1	.	TRBJ1-4	CSVRDIDTNEKLFF	TGCAGCGTGCGGGACATAGATACCAATGAAAAACTGTTTTTT
.	TRBV14	.	TRBJ1-4	CASSQLADRSEKLFF	TGTGCCAGCAGCCAATTAGCAGATCGTAGTGAAAAACTGTTTTTT
.	TRBV20-1	.	TRBJ2-1	CSARGQAIYNEQFF	TGCAGTGCTAGGGGCCAGGCTATCTACAATGAGCAGTTCTTC
.	TRBV20-1	.	TRBJ2-7	CSARFLDHRALPYEQYF	TGCAGTGCTAGATTTTTGGACCATCGGGCCCTTCCCTACGAGCAGTACTTC
.	TRBV6-5	TRBD1	TRBJ1-2	CASTPGGKSGYTF	TGTGCCAGCACCCCAGGGGGGAAGAGTGGCTACACCTTC
.	TRBV30	.	TRBJ1-6	CAWSVQGHSPLHF	TGTGCCTGGAGTGTACAAGGGCATTCACCCCTCCACTTT
.	TRBV24-1	.	TRBJ1-1	CATSDSLDTEAFF	TGTGCCACCAGTGATTCGTTGGACACTGAAGCTTTCTTT
.	TRBV27	.	TRBJ2-7	CASRPLAGIRYEQYF	TGTGCCAGCAGACCACTTGCGGGAATAAGGTACGAGCAGTACTTC
.	TRBV15	.	TRBJ2-3	CATSRGGSGTDTQYF	TGTGCCACCAGCAGAGGTGGCTCGGGAACAGATACGCAGTATTTT
.	TRBV28	.	TRBJ1-5	CASRTPDNSNQPQHF	TGTGCCAGCAGAACCCCGGATAATAGCAATCAGCCCCAGCATTTT
.	TRBV20-1	TRBD1	TRBJ1-1	CSARDLTGTGGTEAFF	TGCAGTGCTAGAGACTTAACCGGGACAGGGGGGACTGAAGCTTTCTTT
.	TRBV7-9	.	TRBJ2-2	CASSGRRDVGTGELFF	TGTGCCAGCAGCGGACGAAGGGACGTGGGCACCGGGGAGCTGTTTTTT
.	TRBV5-6	.	TRBJ2-1	CASSVQSGEQFF	TGTGCCAGCAGTGTCCAAAGCGGTGAGCAGTTCTTC
.	TRBV29-1	.	TRBJ1-1	CSAGREGAEAFF	TGCAGCGCCGGACGGGAGGGAGCTGAAGCTTTCTTT
.	TRBV20-1	.	TRBJ1-2	CSAKRSGSGYGYTF	TGCAGTGCTAAGCGGTCAGGGTCTGGGTATGGCTACACCTTC
once	TRBV7-9	TRBD2	TRBJ2-7	CASSPPGGESAYEQYF	TGTGCCAGCAGCCCCCCGGGGGGGGAATCGGCCTACGAGCAGTACTTC
once	TRBV29-1	.	TRBJ1-1	CSAAGYQNTEAFF	TGCAGCGCCGCAGGGTACCAGAACACTGAAGCTTTCTTT
.	TRBV7-2	TRBD2	TRBJ2-7	CASSVLAGIEEQYF	TGTGCCAGCAGCGTGCTAGCGGGAATAGAGGAGCAGTACTTC
.	TRBV18	.	TRBJ2-3	CASSPEMTNTDTQYF	TGTGCCAGCTCACCAGAGATGACAAACACAGATACGCAGTATTTT
.	TRBV5-6	.	TRBJ1-5	CASSFGGGFNNQPQHF	TGTGCCAGCAGCTTCGGTGGGGGTTTCAACAATCAGCCCCAGCATTTT
.	TRBV13	.	TRBJ1-5	CASSQGRGSSNQPQHF	TGTGCCAGCAGCCAGGGGCGGGGGTCTAGCAATCAGCCCCAGCATTTT